A single sample is the source of the 20 T cell receptor beta chains below, sequenced in a study of T-cell memory formation after mild COVID-19. One entry per CDR3 protein, called by TCRdb with MiXCR from the 5' RACE reads. The data show 340,000 or so distinct CDR3 sequences, 10% to 15% seen once. What was sequenced was PBMCs or a T cell subset sorted from them (not recorded which). The receptors were sampled from a man younger than 35 who had mild COVID-19 (a few samples of this study predate the infection). Cell type and time point are not known.

This clonotype was counted at least ten times. CDR3 region: CASRRADWQETQYF. In DNA form, the CDR3 reads TGTGCCAGCAGACGCGCCGACTGGCAAGAGACCCAGTACTTC. The chain carries TRBV6-5 and TRBJ2-5; D unresolved. Germline loops: CDR1 MNHEY, CDR2 SVGAGI. There are 14 residues in the CDR3. V was pared by 6 bases and J by 2 bases, with 13 bases between.

This clonotype was seen a handful of times. This chain uses TRBV7-3 with TRBJ2-1, with TRBD2 matching over 8 bases. J lost 5 bases, V lost 6 bases, and 3 bases had no gene match. Germline V gene data show CDR1 as SGHTA and CDR2 as FQGTGA. This CDR3 has 13 residues. CDR3: CASRLAGHNEQFF. The DNA for the CDR3 is TGTGCCAGCAGGCTAGCGGGCCACAATGAGCAGTTCTTC.

This chain uses TRBV7-6 with TRBJ2-5; D not certain. This CDR3 is 15 amino acids long. Germline V gene data show CDR1 as SGHVS and CDR2 as FNYEAQ. V gave up 0 bases and J gave up 5 bases, with 13 bases separating them. CDR3 nucleotides: TGTGCCAGCAGCTTAGCGGCTTCTCCGAGTGAGACCCAGTACTTC. Amino acids: CASSLAASPSETQYF.

This clonotype was recorded many times. As DNA, the CDR3 is TGCGCCAGCAGCCAAGGGGCCGGCAACACAAACATTCAGTACTTC. Translated: CASSQGAGNTNIQYF. The chain combines TRBV4-3 with TRBJ2-4; D remains unclear. Trimming stripped 1 base from V and 6 bases from J, with 13 bases between. This CDR3 has 15 amino acids. Germline loops: CDR1 LGHNA, CDR2 YSLEER.

This clonotype came up a few times. The chain carries TRBV20-1 and TRBJ1-5; the D is unclear. In germline, CDR1 is DFQATT, CDR2 SNEGSKA (reference sequence). The CDR3 covers 14 residues. Trimming removed 5 bases from V and 0 bases from J, with 11 bases in between. The CDR3 nucleotides are TGCAGTGCTTTTACAGTCTCTAGCAATCAGCCCCAGCATTTT. Translated, it gives CSAFTVSSNQPQHF.

The genes are TRBV5-4 and TRBJ2-3; the D gene is possibly TRBD1 (5 bases). V was cut by 4 bases and J by 6 bases, with 18 bases left in between. Germline lookup yields CDR1 SGHNT and CDR2 YYREEE (reference sequence). The CDR3 runs 15 residues. CDR3 sequence reads: CASSNQGTLLDTQYF. The CDR3 nucleotides are TGTGCCAGCAGCAATCAGGGTACTCTCCTTGATACGCAGTATTTT.

This clonotype came up a few times. This chain joins TRBV27 and TRBJ1-1; a weak D match, TRBD1 (6 bases). This CDR3 spans 13 amino acids. Germline V gives CDR1 MNHEY, CDR2 SMNVEV (reference sequence). Trimming removed 10 bases from V and 11 bases from J, with 23 bases in between. CDR3 in amino acids: CATHDITGLRAFF. In DNA form, the CDR3 reads TGTGCCACCCATGATATCACAGGGCTAAGGGCTTTCTTT.

The table lists this clonotype with a few counts. The genes are TRBV3-1 and TRBJ2-1; no reliable D call. CDR1 LGHDT and CDR2 YNNKEL come from the germline V gene (reference sequence). The length of the CDR3 is 13 residues. Trimming pared 1 base from V and 4 bases from J, leaving 5 bases between. CDR3 residues: CASSQVEYNEQFF. CDR3 DNA: TGTGCCAGCAGCCAAGTAGAGTACAATGAGCAGTTCTTC.

This clonotype appeared many times. J is TRBJ1-2 and V is TRBV3-1, with D possibly matching TRBD1 (5 bases). Germline values: CDR1 LGHDT, CDR2 YNNKEL (reference sequence). V was cut by 4 bases and J by 8 bases, with 17 bases left in between. This CDR3 has 14 residues. The CDR3 loop reads CASSPTPGDGGYTF. The DNA of the CDR3 is TGTGCCAGCAGCCCGACCCCGGGGGACGGCGGCTACACCTTC.

This clonotype was seen at least ten times. The V and J genes are TRBV2 and TRBJ2-1; TRBD2 agrees at 12 bases. This CDR3 is 14 amino acids long. V trimming: 6 bases; J trimming: 8 bases; junction bases outside the gene matches: 5. From germline, CDR1 is SNHLY and CDR2 FYNNEI. CDR3 sequence reads: CASSRTSGAHEQFF. CDR3 sequence (DNA): TGTGCCAGCAGCCGGACTAGCGGGGCCCATGAGCAGTTCTTC.

This rearrangement joins TRBV5-1 to TRBJ2-5, with 8 bases aligning to TRBD1. Per the germline V gene, CDR1 is SGHRS and CDR2 is YFSETQ. V gave up 4 bases and J gave up 1 base; unmatched junction bases: 3. CDR3 length: 14 amino acids. The CDR3 DNA sequence: TGCGCCAGCAGCCCGGGGACAGGCCAAGAGACCCAGTACTTC. Its translation is CASSPGTGQETQYF.

The CDR3 coding sequence is TGTGCCAGCAGTTGGGGGGGCGCGGACACTGAAGCTTTCTTT. Protein sequence: CASSWGGADTEAFF. This rearrangement joins TRBV12-3 or TRBV12-4 to TRBJ1-1; possibly TRBD1 for D (6 bases). This CDR3 contains 14 residues. Deletions cut 4 bases from V and 3 bases from J, with 12 bases between.

As for this clonotype: Sequence at one end of the junction differs from germline and may be a read error. The chain uses TRBV2 and TRBJ1-2; D unclear. Germline-derived CDR1 and CDR2 are SNHLY and FYNNEI. The CDR3 totals 14 residues. Written as DNA, the CDR3 is TGTGCCAGCCGTGATAGGGCTGCTAACTATGGCTACACCTTC. Translating it yields CASRDRAANYGYTF. The full variable domain, completed using reference TRBV2 and TRBJ1-2, is EPEVTQTPSHQVTQMGQEVILRCVPISNHLYFYWYRQILGQKVEFLVSFYNNEISEKSEIFDDQFSVERPDGSNFTLKIRSTKLEDSAMYFCASRDRAANYGYTFGSGTRLTVV.

This clonotype was seen more than once but under ten times. The rearrangement joins TRBV20-1 to TRBJ2-1; perhaps TRBD2 as D (6 bases). The CDR3 runs to 13 residues. Germline V gene lookup returns CDR1 DFQATT and CDR2 SNEGSKA (reference sequence). V was shortened by 6 bases and J by 4 bases, with 13 bases between the two germline ends. The CDR3 region is CSAGRGGYNEQFF. In DNA, the CDR3 is TGCAGTGCCGGACGGGGAGGATACAATGAGCAGTTCTTC.

In its sample, this clonotype was seen a few times. The chain joins TRBV4-3 to TRBJ2-7, with 12 bases matching TRBD2. Trimming removed 0 bases from V and 2 bases from J; junction bases left unmatched: 2. The CDR3 sequence is 16 residues long. The germline V gene has CDR1 LGHNA and CDR2 YSLEER. This CDR3 reads CASSQEGLAGTYEQYF. CDR3 coding DNA: TGCGCCAGCAGCCAAGAAGGACTAGCGGGGACCTACGAGCAGTACTTC.

This clonotype was counted many times. Sequence at one end of the junction differs from germline and may be a read error. The chain has TRBV4-1 and TRBJ2-4, with D unclear. This CDR3 is 15 amino acids long. Germline CDR1 and CDR2: MGHRA and YSYEKL. This CDR3 is CASSKEERWAGIQYF. The CDR3 bases are TGCGCCAGCAGCAAAGAGGAACGGTGGGCAGGCATTCAGTACTTC.

The chain joins TRBV4-2 to TRBJ2-4; the match to TRBD1 covers 8 bases. Germline V lookup: CDR1 LGHNA, CDR2 YNFKEQ. V lost 2 bases, J lost 8 bases, and 2 bases stayed unmatched. The CDR3 is 13 residues long. As DNA, the CDR3 is TGTGCCAGCAGCCAATCACAGGGGGACATTCAGTACTTC. Protein sequence: CASSQSQGDIQYF.

This clonotype was seen more than once but under ten times. The genes are TRBV6-1 and TRBJ1-2; D may be TRBD1 (5 bases). V was trimmed by 8 bases and J by 7 bases, leaving 17 bases between them. The CDR3 contains 13 residues. Germline CDR1 MNHNS, CDR2 SASEGT. CDR3 coding DNA: TGTGCCAGCCAGGGAACAACCTCCGCTGGCTACACCTTC. It translates to CASQGTTSAGYTF.

The V and J genes are TRBV7-9 and TRBJ2-4; D is uncertain. This CDR3 region has 17 residues. Germline assignment: CDR1 SEHNR and CDR2 FQNEAQ (reference sequence). The V and J ends lost 3 bases and 7 bases respectively, with 22 bases between them. The CDR3 region has the DNA TGTGCCAGCAGCTTTGGGTGGTCTCCCGGCGATTGGAACATTCAGTACTTC. Translated, it gives CASSFGWSPGDWNIQYF. Full variable domain (outside the CDR3, taken from reference TRBV7-9 and TRBJ2-4): DTGVSQNPRHKITKRGQNVTFRCDPISEHNRLYWYRQTLGQGPEFLTYFQNEAQLEKSRLLSDRFSAERPKGSFSTLEIQRTEQGDSAMYLCASSFGWSPGDWNIQYFGAGTRLSVL.

This clonotype appeared many times. The chain is built from TRBV5-1 and TRBJ2-2; D gene uncertain. This CDR3 comprises 13 residues. Trimming stripped 5 bases from V and 3 bases from J, with 8 bases between. Looked up from germline, CDR1 is SGHRS and CDR2 is YFSETQ. The CDR3 loop is CASRLTDTGELFF. DNA of the CDR3: TGCGCCAGCAGGCTAACAGACACCGGGGAGCTGTTTTTT. The full variable domain, rest sourced from reference TRBV5-1 and TRBJ2-2, is KAGVTQTPRYLIKTRGQQVTLSCSPISGHRSVSWYQQTPGQGLQFLFEYFSETQRNKGNFPGRFSGRQFSNSRSEMNVSTLELGDSALYLCASRLTDTGELFFGEGSRLTVL.